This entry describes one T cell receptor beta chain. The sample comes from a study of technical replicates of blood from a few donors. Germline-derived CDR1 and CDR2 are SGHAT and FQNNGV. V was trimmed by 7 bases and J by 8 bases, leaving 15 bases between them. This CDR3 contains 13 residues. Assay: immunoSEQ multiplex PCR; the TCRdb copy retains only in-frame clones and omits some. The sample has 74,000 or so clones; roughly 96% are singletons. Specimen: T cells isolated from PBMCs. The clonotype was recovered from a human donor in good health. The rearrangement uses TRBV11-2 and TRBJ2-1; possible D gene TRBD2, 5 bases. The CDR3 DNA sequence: TGTGCCAGCAATGGGCTAGCCGGCGATGAGCAGTTCTTC. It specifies CASNGLAGDEQFF.